Presented here are 24 T cell receptor beta chains from one specimen sequenced in a study of blood T cell repertoires in COVID-19. The table came from immunoSEQ multiplex PCR; TCRdb's copy has only in-frame clones and leaves some out. The table has more than 95,000 clones, about four fifths seen once. The sequenced material came from peripheral blood. All receptors come from a man aged 60 to 75 with acute or convalescent COVID-19.

The gene calls are TRBV12-5 and TRBJ1-2; D may be TRBD1 (6 bases). Per germline, CDR1 LGHNT and CDR2 FRNRAP. CDR3 length equals 15 residues. V lost 6 bases to trimming and J lost 0 bases, with 14 bases between them. CDR3 protein: CASGYTGFSNYGYTF. CDR3 coding DNA: TGTGCTAGTGGGTATACAGGGTTCTCTAACTATGGCTACACCTTC.

The chain links TRBV6-5 to TRBJ1-1; D is undetermined. CDR1 is MNHEY and CDR2 is SVGAGI in the germline V gene. V gave up 6 bases and J gave up 1 base, with 15 bases separating them. CDR3 size: 15 residues. The CDR3: CASRSLAGSNTEAFF. The CDR3 nucleotides are TGTGCCAGCAGATCCCTCGCAGGTTCGAACACTGAAGCTTTCTTT.

The chain couples TRBV5-3 to TRBJ1-2; 9 nucleotides agree with TRBD1. TRBV5-3 is classed as an ORF, of uncertain function. Unmatched junction bases numbered 4, after V lost 4 bases and J lost 0 bases. This CDR3 is built from 15 residues. The DNA for the CDR3 is TGTGCCAGAAGCACCCGGGACAGGGCTAACTATGGCTACACCTTC. As protein: CARSTRDRANYGYTF.

Details on this clone: Germline is not matched at one junction end, which may reflect a read error. The chain links TRBV4-3 to TRBJ1-3; the match to TRBD1 covers 7 bases. Germline CDR1 is LGHNA and CDR2 is YSLEER. This CDR3 spans 16 amino acids. As DNA, the CDR3 is TGCGCCAGCAGCAAAGAGAGGGGGCGAGGAGGAAACACCATATATTTT. Protein product: CASSKERGRGGNTIYF.

V is TRBV9 and J is TRBJ2-7, with D perhaps matching TRBD2 (5 bases). V lost 0 bases to trimming and J lost 1 base, with 8 bases between them. This CDR3 has 14 residues. Germline V lookup: CDR1 SGDLS, CDR2 YYNGEE. CDR3 in amino acids: CASSVAGWSYEQYF. The CDR3 DNA reads as TGTGCCAGCAGCGTAGCGGGATGGTCCTACGAGCAGTACTTC.

The V gene is TRBV7-8, the J gene TRBJ2-1; D remains unclear. CDR1 is SGHVS and CDR2 is FQNEAQ in the germline V gene. The CDR3 sequence is 14 residues long. Trimming removed 1 base at V and 7 bases at J, with 11 bases between. The CDR3 nucleotides read TGTGCCAGCAGCTTAGAGGAGCTATTGAATGAGCAGTTCTTC. Protein sequence: CASSLEELLNEQFF.

The V gene is TRBV3-1 (or the pseudogene TRBV3-2), the J gene TRBJ2-7, with D tentatively TRBD2 (5 bases). Germline CDR1 reads LGHDT; CDR2 reads YNNKEL (reference sequence). The CDR3 has 15 residues. Trimming took 0 bases from V and 2 from J, leaving 11 bases between them. CDR3 coding DNA: TGTGCCAGCAGCCAAGATCTGACGGGGACCTACGAGCAGTACTTC. It specifies CASSQDLTGTYEQYF.

The V call is TRBV5-1, the J call TRBJ1-1; the match to TRBD1 covers 9 bases. The V gene's germline CDR1 is SGHRS and CDR2 YFSETQ. This CDR3 has 14 residues. V was clipped by 3 bases and J by 3 bases; unmatched bases: 3. CDR3 sequence (DNA): TGCGCCAGCAGCTCACAGGGGGCGCACACTGAAGCTTTCTTT. Its protein is CASSSQGAHTEAFF.

The rearrangement joins TRBV6-5 to TRBJ2-7, with D possibly TRBD2 on 6 matching bases. CDR1 and CDR2 (germline): MNHEY, SVGAGI. V lost 5 bases and J lost 3, with 14 bases in between. The CDR3 loop spans 14 amino acids. CDR3 amino acids: CASSRTEGSYEQYF. The CDR3, as DNA: TGTGCCAGCAGTCGGACGGAGGGAAGCTACGAGCAGTACTTC.

With respect to this clone: The germline gene is not matched at one end of the junction; a read error may be the cause. This chain joins TRBV7-9 and TRBJ2-3; D uncertain. The germline V gene has CDR1 SEHNR and CDR2 FQNEAQ (reference sequence). There are 10 residues in the CDR3. The CDR3 protein is CASSLERLNF. As DNA, the CDR3 is TGTGCCAGCAGCTTAGAGAGACTGAATTTT.

The chain couples TRBV18 to TRBJ1-1; 8 nucleotides agree with TRBD1. The CDR3 extends over 16 amino acids. Germline CDR1 is KGHSH and CDR2 is LQKENI. With V trimmed by 1 base and J by 5 bases, 9 bases remained unmatched. CDR3 sequence: CASSPHAQGAGTEAFF. The CDR3 region has the DNA TGTGCCAGCTCACCACATGCTCAGGGGGCGGGGACTGAAGCTTTCTTT.

The chain uses TRBV2 and TRBJ2-2, with TRBD1 matching over 7 bases. With 1 base clipped from V and 5 bases from J, the junction kept 4 bases outside the gene matches. The CDR3 loop spans 15 amino acids. From germline, CDR1 is SNHLY and CDR2 FYNNEI. The CDR3 nucleotides read TGTGCCAGCAGTGAAGACAGGGGATGGACCGGGGAGCTGTTTTTT. Translation gives CASSEDRGWTGELFF.

The rearrangement uses TRBV5-1 and TRBJ2-4; 10 bases are shared with TRBD2. CDR1 is SGHRS, CDR2 YFSETQ, per germline. The CDR3 contains 14 residues. V gave up 4 bases and J gave up 7 bases; unmatched junction bases: 5. CDR3 residues: CASSQTSGPNIQYF. Here the CDR3 DNA reads TGCGCCAGCAGCCAGACTAGCGGGCCCAACATTCAGTACTTC.

The chain combines TRBV9 with TRBJ2-1; no firm D call. CDR1 SGDLS and CDR2 YYNGEE come from the germline V gene. The V gene lost 2 bases and the J gene lost 6 bases, with 9 bases spanning the gap. The CDR3 consists of 13 residues. The CDR3 region is CASSVSTSNEQFF. In DNA, the CDR3 is TGTGCCAGCAGCGTGAGCACTTCCAATGAGCAGTTCTTC.

This clone was seen only once. The chain recombines TRBV19 with TRBJ1-5; D ambiguous. Germline V gene sequence: CDR1 LNHDA, CDR2 SQIVND (reference sequence). The V gene lost 0 bases and the J gene lost 4 bases, with 13 bases spanning the gap. CDR3 length: 16 amino acids. CDR3 region: CASSIDHGRKNQPQHF. In nucleotides, the CDR3 is TGTGCCAGTAGTATAGATCATGGCAGGAAGAATCAGCCCCAGCATTTT.

This clone was found a few times. The chain is built from TRBV5-4 and TRBJ1-2; D ambiguous. V lost 4 bases and J lost 7, with 14 bases in between. CDR1 and CDR2 from the germline V gene are SGHNT and YYREEE (reference sequence). This CDR3 comprises 13 residues. CDR3 in DNA: TGTGCCAGCAGCACCCCTGGGCGTGTTGGCTACACCTTC. Protein product: CASSTPGRVGYTF.

J is TRBJ2-1 and V is TRBV21-1; the tabulated D call, TRBD2, remains unverified against the DNA. TRBV21-1 is a recognized pseudogene. This CDR3 spans 14 amino acids. The CDR3 is CAATWLVRFNEQFF. In DNA, the CDR3 is TGTGCCGCCACTTGGCTAGTACGATTCAATGAGCAGTTCTTC.

This chain links TRBV7-2 with TRBJ1-1, with 12 positions matching TRBD1. V trimming: 5 bases; J trimming: 2 bases; junction bases outside the gene matches: 9. CDR3 length: 17 amino acids. Looked up from germline, CDR1 is SGHTA and CDR2 is FQGNSA. In DNA, the CDR3 is TGTGCCAGCAGCCCGGCCGGGACAGGGGGCCCCAACACTGAAGCTTTCTTT. Protein product: CASSPAGTGGPNTEAFF.

The V and J genes are TRBV24-1 and TRBJ2-3; TRBD2 is a possible D gene (5 bases). The CDR3 extends over 15 amino acids. CDR1 KGHDR and CDR2 SFDVKD come from the germline V gene. Trimming pared 3 bases from V and 6 bases from J, leaving 15 bases between. The CDR3 reads CATSDIGLSRDTQYF. DNA of the CDR3: TGTGCCACCAGTGATATCGGACTCAGCCGCGATACGCAGTATTTT.

This clone was counted once. J is TRBJ1-5 and V is TRBV2; D possibly corresponds to TRBD1 (5 bases). Germline loops: CDR1 SNHLY, CDR2 FYNNEI. This CDR3 has 15 residues. Trimming left V 4 bases short and J 7 bases short, with 17 bases between. The CDR3 reads CASSADSRGGQPQHF. The DNA for the CDR3 is TGTGCCAGCAGTGCAGACTCCCGGGGGGGACAGCCCCAGCATTTT.

A note on this clone: One end of the junction is discordant with germline, which a read error may explain. This chain links TRBV18 with TRBJ2-2, with 9 positions matching TRBD1. The CDR3 has 13 amino acids. Per germline, CDR1 KGHSH and CDR2 LQKENI. CDR3 bases: TGTGCCAGCTCGTGGCGGGGACAGGGCGGCGAATCTTTT. Translating it yields CASSWRGQGGESF.

V and J are TRBV2 and TRBJ1-2; unclear D gene. V lost 6 bases, J lost 6 bases, and 14 bases lay in between. The germline CDR1 and CDR2 sequences are SNHLY and FYNNEI. The CDR3 has 13 amino acids. CDR3 loop: CASSRSGRDGYTF. The CDR3 DNA reads TGTGCCAGCAGCCGAAGTGGGCGCGATGGCTACACCTTC.

V gene TRBV4-1 combines with J gene TRBJ1-1; no firm D call. CDR1 and CDR2 from the germline V gene are MGHRA and YSYEKL. CDR3 size: 15 residues. Trimming stripped 0 bases from V and 0 bases from J, with 8 bases between. This chain's CDR3 is CASSQEGGMNTEAFF. The DNA of the CDR3 is TGCGCCAGCAGCCAAGAAGGCGGGATGAACACTGAAGCTTTCTTT.

The rearrangement joins TRBV28 to TRBJ2-3; perhaps TRBD1 as D (5 bases). V was pared by 6 bases and J by 0 bases, with 13 bases between. This CDR3 region has 15 residues. CDR1 and CDR2 from the germline V gene are MDHEN and SYDVKM. The CDR3 region is CASSPAQGSTDTQYF. The DNA for the CDR3 is TGTGCCAGCAGCCCCGCCCAGGGTAGCACAGATACGCAGTATTTT.